Shown below are 25 T cell receptor beta chains from a single sample sequenced in a study of blood T cell repertoires in COVID-19. Produced via immunoSEQ multiplex PCR; TCRdb's table is partial and in-frame only. This sample has about 120,000 clones; about 85% occur once, and the top ten carry just over 5.5%. The source material was peripheral blood. The receptors were sampled from a woman in her fifties or sixties with COVID-19, enrolled during active disease.

The genes are TRBV6-4 and TRBJ1-2; maybe TRBD1 (6 bases). This CDR3 is built from 16 residues. The germline gives CDR1 MRHNA, CDR2 SNTAGT. The V end lost 0 bases, the J end lost 2 bases, and 13 bases lay between the germline ends. Here the CDR3 reads CASSDSIGGQNYGYTF. The CDR3, as DNA: TGTGCCAGCAGTGACTCGATCGGGGGGCAAAACTATGGCTACACCTTC.

The chain employs TRBV7-9 and TRBJ2-1; possibly TRBD1 for D (5 bases). In germline, CDR1 is SEHNR, CDR2 FQNEAQ (reference sequence). The V end was cut by 5 bases, the J end by 9 bases, with 11 bases between. This CDR3 comprises 12 residues. CDR3 DNA sequence: TGTGCCAGCAGCCTGACAGTCGGTGAGCAGTTCTTC. Its protein is CASSLTVGEQFF. Full variable domain (remainder filled in from reference TRBV7-9 and TRBJ2-1): DTGVSQNPRHKITKRGQNVTFRCDPISEHNRLYWYRQTLGQGPEFLTYFQNEAQLEKSRLLSDRFSAERPKGSFSTLEIQRTEQGDSAMYLCASSLTVGEQFFGPGTRLTVL.

The gene calls are TRBV19 and TRBJ1-3; D gene unclear. V was pared by 6 bases and J by 3 bases, with 12 bases between. The CDR3 has 14 residues. In germline, CDR1 is LNHDA, CDR2 SQIVND (reference sequence). The DNA for the CDR3 is TGTGCCAGTAGCGCCCACCACGGTGGAAACACCATATATTTT. Encoded protein: CASSAHHGGNTIYF.

The chain is built from TRBV2 and TRBJ2-2; D perhaps matches TRBD1 (6 bases). The CDR3 spans 15 residues. V lost 6 bases and J lost 1, with 12 bases in between. Germline assignment: CDR1 SNHLY and CDR2 FYNNEI. CDR3: CASSLGHMNTGELFF. CDR3 sequence (DNA): TGTGCCAGCAGCCTGGGACATATGAACACCGGGGAGCTGTTTTTT. Drawing the rest from reference TRBV2 and TRBJ2-2, the complete variable domain is EPEVTQTPSHQVTQMGQEVILRCVPISNHLYFYWYRQILGQKVEFLVSFYNNEISEKSEIFDDQFSVERPDGSNFTLKIRSTKLEDSAMYFCASSLGHMNTGELFFGEGSRLTVL.

This chain uses TRBV27 with TRBJ2-2, with D possibly matching TRBD1 (6 bases). Trimming took 2 bases from V and 7 from J, leaving 14 bases between them. Germline loops: CDR1 MNHEY, CDR2 SMNVEV (reference sequence). The CDR3 consists of 15 residues. This CDR3 reads CASSLGVGASGELFF. CDR3 coding DNA: TGTGCCAGCAGTTTAGGAGTGGGGGCCAGCGGGGAGCTGTTTTTT.

The chain employs TRBV5-8 and TRBJ1-1, with D unresolved. The CDR3 contains 14 residues. V shed 0 bases and J shed 5 bases, with 11 bases lying between them. The germline V gene encodes CDR1 SGHTS and CDR2 YDEGEE. As DNA, the CDR3 is TGTGCCAGCAGCTTGGAAGGGAGGGCGACTGAAGCTTTCTTT. This translates into CASSLEGRATEAFF.

Only one count was recorded for this clone. The chain couples TRBV19 to TRBJ1-2; tentative D call: TRBD1 (6 bases). The CDR3 length is 13 residues. V was clipped by 5 bases and J by 8 bases, with 15 bases between them. The germline V gene encodes CDR1 LNHDA and CDR2 SQIVND (reference sequence). CDR3 DNA sequence: TGTGCCAGTAGTGCCACCAGGGGTCGCGGCTACACCTTC. Its protein product is CASSATRGRGYTF. Looking up the rest from reference TRBV19 and TRBJ1-2 gives the full variable domain: DGGITQSPKYLFRKEGQNVTLSCEQNLNHDAMYWYRQDPGQGLRLIYYSQIVNDFQKGDIAEGYSVSREKKESFPLTVTSAQKNPTAFYLCASSATRGRGYTFGSGTRLTVV.

The chain links TRBV7-9 to TRBJ1-1; TRBD1 might be the D (6 bases). CDR1 SEHNR and CDR2 FQNEAQ come from the germline V gene (reference sequence). The CDR3 totals 14 residues. Trimming took off 1 base at V and 6 bases at J, with 12 bases between the two ends. In DNA, the CDR3 is TGTGCCAGCAGCTTAGGCAGGGGTGTCCCTGAAGCTTTCTTT. Translated, it gives CASSLGRGVPEAFF. The variable domain in full, with the rest retrieved from reference TRBV7-9 and TRBJ1-1, is DTGVSQNPRHKITKRGQNVTFRCDPISEHNRLYWYRQTLGQGPEFLTYFQNEAQLEKSRLLSDRFSAERPKGSFSTLEIQRTEQGDSAMYLCASSLGRGVPEAFFGQGTRLTVV.

V gene TRBV4-3 combines with J gene TRBJ2-7; 8 bases are shared with TRBD1. After removal of 5 bases from V and 5 bases from J, the junction contained 5 bases not matched to a gene. The CDR3 has 13 amino acids. Germline CDR1 LGHNA, CDR2 YSLEER. CDR3 sequence (DNA): TGCGCCAGCAGCTACGGACAGGGCGACGAGCAGTACTTC. This codes for CASSYGQGDEQYF.

V gene TRBV27 combines with J gene TRBJ1-2; possible D gene TRBD1, 6 bases. The CDR3 spans 13 residues. V was clipped by 10 bases and J by 0 bases, with 12 bases between them. Per germline, CDR1 MNHEY and CDR2 SMNVEV (reference sequence). The CDR3 DNA reads TGTGCCACCGCGGACAGAACTAACTATGGCTACACCTTC. This encodes CATADRTNYGYTF.

This clone was seen a handful of times. The chain links TRBV6-6 to TRBJ1-6; D not certain. Between the trimmed V and J ends, which lost 8 bases and 0 bases, there was a span of 11 bases. Germline V CDR1 and CDR2: MNHNY, SVGAGI (reference sequence). The CDR3 loop spans 15 amino acids. CDR3 region: CASGGTSSYNSPLHF. The CDR3 nucleotides are TGTGCCAGCGGAGGCACAAGCTCCTATAATTCACCCCTCCACTTT.

This sequence joins TRBV13 and TRBJ2-3; D call uncertain. The germline V gene encodes CDR1 PRHDT and CDR2 FYEKMQ (reference sequence). Trimming removed 0 bases from V and 1 base from J, with 5 bases in between. The CDR3 contains 14 residues. CDR3 sequence: CASSLGAGTDTQYF. CDR3 DNA: TGTGCCAGCAGCTTAGGTGCGGGCACAGATACGCAGTATTTT.

This chain connects TRBV19 to TRBJ1-1; D unresolved. This CDR3 region has 14 residues. Trimming took 3 bases from V and 1 from J, leaving 9 bases between them. Germline lookup yields CDR1 LNHDA and CDR2 SQIVND (reference sequence). DNA for the CDR3: TGTGCCAGTAGTATCCCCCACAAGAACACTGAAGCTTTCTTT. Protein product: CASSIPHKNTEAFF. Complete variable domain (other parts from reference TRBV19 and TRBJ1-1): DGGITQSPKYLFRKEGQNVTLSCEQNLNHDAMYWYRQDPGQGLRLIYYSQIVNDFQKGDIAEGYSVSREKKESFPLTVTSAQKNPTAFYLCASSIPHKNTEAFFGQGTRLTVV.

The gene calls are TRBV11-2 and TRBJ1-2, with 9 bases aligning to TRBD1. Germline trimming cut 5 bases from V and 7 bases from J; bases unmatched to any gene: 5. The CDR3 has 13 residues. Germline V gene lookup returns CDR1 SGHAT and CDR2 FQNNGV. The CDR3 reads CASSPQGALGYTF. CDR3 nucleotides: TGTGCCAGCAGCCCACAGGGGGCCCTTGGCTACACCTTC.

This chain's CDR3 is CASSPTSTGELFF. CDR3 coding DNA: TGTGCCAGCAGCCCAACTAGTACCGGGGAGCTGTTTTTT. The rearrangement joins TRBV3-1 (or the pseudogene TRBV3-2) to TRBJ2-2, with D perhaps TRBD2 (5 bases). CDR1 and CDR2 from the germline V gene are LGHDT and YNNKEL (reference sequence). V was clipped by 4 bases and J by 5 bases, with 8 bases between them. CDR3 length: 13 residues.

V is TRBV4-1 and J is TRBJ1-1; no clear D. This CDR3 region has 14 residues. Germline values: CDR1 MGHRA, CDR2 YSYEKL. The V and J ends lost 0 bases and 4 bases respectively, with 9 bases between them. CDR3 sequence reads: CASSQEVMRTEAFF. DNA of the CDR3: TGCGCCAGCAGCCAAGAAGTGATGCGCACTGAAGCTTTCTTT.

The table lists this clone with a count of one. The chain uses TRBV9 and TRBJ2-7; perhaps TRBD2 as D (6 bases). Germline-derived CDR1 and CDR2 are SGDLS and YYNGEE. The V end was cut by 4 bases, the J end by 3 bases, with 14 bases between. This CDR3 has 14 amino acids. Here the CDR3 DNA reads TGTGCCAGCAGCATCTGGGACTCGAACTACGAGCAGTACTTC. It encodes CASSIWDSNYEQYF.

This chain links TRBV21-1 with TRBJ1-3; the D call of TRBD1 is as the table states it, not checked on the DNA. TRBV21-1 counts as a pseudogene. This CDR3 spans 18 amino acids. This CDR3 reads CASSKVRDRSFSGNTIYF. CDR3 bases: TGTGCCAGCAGCAAAGTCCGGGACAGGTCCTTCTCTGGAAACACCATATATTTT.

The chain employs TRBV24-1 and TRBJ1-2; D is unresolved. V was cut by 4 bases and J by 4 bases, with 6 bases left in between. Germline CDR1 reads KGHDR; CDR2 reads SFDVKD. The CDR3 is made up of 12 amino acids. This CDR3 is CATSDFSYGYTF. For the CDR3, the DNA is TGTGCCACCAGTGACTTCTCCTATGGCTACACCTTC.

The chain combines TRBV5-1 with TRBJ2-3; D uncertain. CDR1 is SGHRS and CDR2 is YFSETQ in the germline V gene. The CDR3 loop spans 14 amino acids. V was clipped by 0 bases and J by 2 bases, with 7 bases between them. CDR3: CASSLGSLTDTQYF. The CDR3 nucleotides are TGCGCCAGCAGCTTGGGAAGCCTCACAGATACGCAGTATTTT.

The CDR3 region has the DNA TGCGCCAGCAGCCAAGAAGCAAAACCCTCTGGAAACACCATATATTTT. Residues: CASSQEAKPSGNTIYF. The genes are TRBV4-3 and TRBJ1-3; D is unresolved. The CDR3 sequence is 16 residues long. Per the germline V gene, CDR1 is LGHNA and CDR2 is YSLEER. Trimming shortened V by 0 bases and J by 0 bases, and 9 bases separated the two germline ends.

This chain joins TRBV11-2 and TRBJ1-2, with D tentatively TRBD1 (5 bases). The CDR3 spans 17 residues. Germline assignment: CDR1 SGHAT and CDR2 FQNNGV. Trimming removed 1 base from V and 0 bases from J, with 15 bases in between. The DNA of the CDR3 is TGTGCCAGCAGCTTAGTCGGGGGTGACAGCCCTAACTATGGCTACACCTTC. It is translated as CASSLVGGDSPNYGYTF.

The J gene is TRBJ2-7, the V gene TRBV18; TRBD2 matches 12 bases. The CDR3 has 17 amino acids. CDR1 is KGHSH, CDR2 LQKENI, per germline. The junction had 14 bases not matched to a gene; V was cut back by 5 bases and J by 6 bases. The CDR3 loop is CASSSSSGGASSAEQYF. CDR3 sequence (DNA): TGTGCCAGCTCATCTTCTAGCGGGGGGGCATCCTCTGCCGAGCAGTACTTC. The whole variable domain, filled in from reference TRBV18 and TRBJ2-7, reads NAGVMQNPRHLVRRRGQEARLRCSPMKGHSHVYWYRQLPEEGLKFMVYLQKENIIDESGMPKERFSAEFPKEGPSILRIQQVVRGDSAAYFCASSSSSGGASSAEQYFGPGTRLTVT.

The V and J genes are TRBV5-6 and TRBJ1-2; 8 bases are a match to TRBD1. Unmatched junction bases numbered 16, after V lost 1 base and J lost 8 bases. CDR1 is SGHDT and CDR2 is YYEEEE in the germline V gene. The CDR3 runs to 17 residues. CDR3 protein: CASSLIPGQALRRGYTF. CDR3 DNA sequence: TGTGCCAGCAGCTTGATCCCGGGACAGGCTCTTAGAAGGGGCTACACCTTC.

The chain joins TRBV7-2 to TRBJ1-2; D unclear. The CDR3 has 13 residues. V dropped 2 bases and J dropped 7 bases, with 11 bases sitting between them. From germline, CDR1 is SGHTA and CDR2 FQGNSA. CDR3 region: CASSLSAAGGYTF. The CDR3, as DNA: TGTGCCAGCAGCTTATCCGCGGCGGGTGGCTACACCTTC.